These 21 T cell receptor beta chains share one sample of origin, sequenced in a study of blood T cell repertoires in COVID-19. Produced via immunoSEQ multiplex PCR; TCRdb's table is partial and in-frame only. The table has roughly 260,000 clones, more than 75% seen once. Sequencing input: peripheral blood. Every receptor here comes from a middle-aged man who had recovered from COVID-19.

The rearrangement links TRBV18 to TRBJ1-3; no reliable D call. In germline, CDR1 is KGHSH, CDR2 LQKENI. V lost 5 bases to trimming and J lost 0 bases, with 11 bases between them. This CDR3 contains 15 residues. CDR3 in DNA: TGTGCCAGCTCATCCCAGCAGGACTCTGGAAACACCATATATTTT. Protein sequence: CASSSQQDSGNTIYF.

This clone has only one observation. The chain employs TRBV11-2 and TRBJ2-1, with 10 bases matching TRBD2. CDR1 is SGHAT and CDR2 is FQNNGV in the germline V gene. The CDR3 is 14 residues long. After removal of 5 bases from V and 9 bases from J, the junction contained 7 bases not matched to a gene. Written as DNA, the CDR3 is TGTGCCAGCAGCATCAGCGGGAGGGCCCTTGAGCAGTTCTTC. Residues: CASSISGRALEQFF.

Note on this clone: The junction does not match germline at one end; this may be a read error. The chain employs TRBV18 and TRBJ1-2; 9 bases agree with TRBD1. CDR1 and CDR2 from the germline V gene are KGHSH and LQKENI. The CDR3 covers 16 residues. In DNA form, the CDR3 reads TGTGCCAGCTCATCACCGGGACAGGGCTTTAACTATGGCTACACCTTC. Its translation is CASSSPGQGFNYGYTF.

This clone was observed once. This sequence joins TRBV7-9 and TRBJ2-3; TRBD1 agrees at 7 bases. The length of the CDR3 is 17 residues. V lost 3 bases and J lost 2; bases outside the gene matches: 11. Germline V gene sequence: CDR1 SEHNR, CDR2 FQNEAQ (reference sequence). The CDR3, as DNA: TGTGCCAGCAGCTTTAGTATAGAGACAGGGTACACAGATACGCAGTATTTT. It yields the protein CASSFSIETGYTDTQYF.

The chain uses TRBV5-4 and TRBJ2-6; D call uncertain. V was clipped by 4 bases and J by 0 bases, with 8 bases between them. CDR1 and CDR2 (germline): SGHNT, YYREEE (reference sequence). The CDR3 has 15 residues. The CDR3 protein is CASSDTVSGANVLTF. The DNA of the CDR3 is TGTGCCAGCAGCGATACGGTCTCTGGGGCCAACGTCCTGACTTTC. The full variable domain, its missing parts supplied by reference TRBV5-4 and TRBJ2-6, is ETGVTQSPTHLIKTRGQQVTLRCSSQSGHNTVSWYQQALGQGPQFIFQYYREEENGRGNFPPRFSGLQFPNYSSELNVNALELDDSALYLCASSDTVSGANVLTFGAGSRLTVL.

This chain links TRBV20-1 with TRBJ2-1; 7 bases line up with TRBD2. The CDR3 length is 11 residues. V was clipped by 3 bases and J by 12 bases; unmatched bases: 5. Per germline, CDR1 DFQATT and CDR2 SNEGSKA (reference sequence). CDR3 in DNA: TGCAGTGCTAGGATAGGCGGGGGGCAGTTCTTC. This gives the protein CSARIGGGQFF.

The rearrangement joins TRBV2 to TRBJ2-7; possibly TRBD2 for D (5 bases). The V gene lost 6 bases and the J gene lost 2 bases, with 14 bases spanning the gap. The CDR3 loop spans 14 amino acids. Germline CDR1 SNHLY, CDR2 FYNNEI. The CDR3 spells CASSQGYGTYEQYF. DNA of the CDR3: TGTGCCAGCAGCCAAGGCTACGGGACCTACGAGCAGTACTTC.

J is TRBJ2-7 and V is TRBV5-4, with 7 bases fitting TRBD1. Germline CDR1 reads SGHNT; CDR2 reads YYREEE (reference sequence). The CDR3 is 15 residues long. Trimming cost V 9 bases and J 6 bases; bases outside gene matches: 18. CDR3: CATSRQGNRMGEQYF. Here the CDR3 DNA reads TGTGCCACCTCGAGACAGGGTAATCGAATGGGCGAGCAGTACTTC.

The J gene is TRBJ2-7, the V gene TRBV3-1 (or the pseudogene TRBV3-2); TRBD1 matches at 10 bases. Germline V CDR1 and CDR2: LGHDT, YNNKEL (reference sequence). The CDR3 totals 13 residues. Trimming cost V 4 bases and J 4 bases; bases outside gene matches: 1. This CDR3 is CASSRQGAYEQYF. CDR3 bases: TGTGCCAGCAGCCGACAGGGGGCATACGAGCAGTACTTC.

V is TRBV9 and J is TRBJ1-3; D might be TRBD1 (6 bases). The germline V and J ends were trimmed by 4 bases and 2 bases, with 25 bases remaining between them. The CDR3 runs to 19 residues. Germline V CDR1 and CDR2: SGDLS, YYNGEE. The CDR3 bases are TGTGCCAGCAGCCCCGGGGGGCGTTTACAGGGTTATCCTGGAAACACCATATATTTT. This translates into CASSPGGRLQGYPGNTIYF.

This clone was found once. CDR3: CASSLVGLSYNEQFF. In DNA, the CDR3 is TGTGCCAGCAGCTTGGTGGGCCTCTCCTACAATGAGCAGTTCTTC. V is TRBV5-8 and J is TRBJ2-1; unclear D gene. Looked up from germline, CDR1 is SGHTS and CDR2 is YDEGEE. This CDR3 comprises 15 residues. Trimming cost V 0 bases and J 0 bases, with 7 bases left between them.

This chain joins TRBV7-2 and TRBJ2-5; D is unresolved. Germline loops: CDR1 SGHTA, CDR2 FQGNSA. V was pared by 1 base and J by 5 bases, with 17 bases between. The CDR3 length is 16 residues. In DNA form, the CDR3 reads TGTGCCAGCAGCTTAGGGGTCTTCCTACCCGGGGAGACCCAGTACTTC. This translates into CASSLGVFLPGETQYF.

The chain combines TRBV7-2 with TRBJ2-6, with 7 bases aligning to TRBD1. Germline CDR1 SGHTA, CDR2 FQGNSA. The J segment lost 7 bases and the V segment lost 0 bases, leaving 3 bases of the junction unmatched. The CDR3 runs to 15 residues. In nucleotides, the CDR3 is TGTGCCAGCAGCTTAGCAGGGGGCGAAGCCAACGTCCTGACTTTC. Residues: CASSLAGGEANVLTF.

The rearrangement links TRBV5-5 to TRBJ1-4; 7 bases are a match to TRBD1. Germline CDR1 reads SGHKS; CDR2 reads YYEKEE (reference sequence). This CDR3 contains 13 residues. V gave up 6 bases and J gave up 13 bases; unmatched junction bases: 12. CDR3 sequence (DNA): TGTGCCAGCAACGACAGGGCGTCCAATTTACTGTTTTTT. Protein product: CASNDRASNLLFF.

V is TRBV11-3 and J is TRBJ2-5; a weak D match, TRBD2 (5 bases). With 5 bases removed from V and 8 bases from J, the gap between germline ends came to 21 bases. Germline V gives CDR1 SGHNT, CDR2 YENEEA. The CDR3 contains 15 residues. The CDR3 loop reads CASSPGSASGITQYF. The CDR3 DNA reads as TGTGCCAGCAGCCCCGGTTCAGCGAGCGGCATCACCCAGTACTTC.

This chain joins TRBV7-7 and TRBJ1-4; no definite D call. Germline V gives CDR1 SSHAT, CDR2 FNYEAQ (reference sequence). This CDR3 has 15 residues. Trimming shortened V by 5 bases and J by 5 bases, and 15 bases separated the two germline ends. The CDR3 here is CASSEGPGGNEKLFF. The CDR3 nucleotides read TGTGCCAGCAGCGAGGGCCCGGGAGGGAATGAAAAACTGTTTTTT.

The chain recombines TRBV28 with TRBJ2-1; the match to TRBD2 covers 11 bases. V lost 3 bases to trimming and J lost 0 bases; unmatched junction nucleotides: 4. Germline values: CDR1 MDHEN, CDR2 SYDVKM. The CDR3 runs to 17 residues. This CDR3 is CASSFGLAGSSYNEQFF. CDR3 nucleotide sequence: TGTGCCAGCAGTTTCGGACTAGCGGGCAGCTCCTACAATGAGCAGTTCTTC. Using reference TRBV28 and TRBJ2-1 for the parts outside the CDR3, the full variable domain is DVKVTQSSRYLVKRTGEKVFLECVQDMDHENMFWYRQDPGLGLRLIYFSYDVKMKEKGDIPEGYSVSREKKERFSLILESASTNQTSMYLCASSFGLAGSSYNEQFFGPGTRLTVL.

The chain joins TRBV27 to TRBJ2-7, with 8 positions matching TRBD1. The V gene's germline CDR1 is MNHEY and CDR2 SMNVEV (reference sequence). The CDR3 consists of 14 residues. With 6 bases clipped from V and 13 bases from J, the junction kept 17 bases outside the gene matches. The CDR3 nucleotides read TGTGCCAGCAGCCCCGGGACAGGCCCCCTTACCGTTTACTTC. Translated, it gives CASSPGTGPLTVYF.

The chain uses TRBV5-4 and TRBJ2-1; perhaps TRBD1 as D (5 bases). Trimming took off 0 bases at V and 3 bases at J, with 10 bases between the two ends. The CDR3 extends over 15 amino acids. The germline V gene has CDR1 SGHNT and CDR2 YYREEE (reference sequence). The CDR3 sequence is CASSLDQGNYNEQFF. DNA of the CDR3: TGTGCCAGCAGCTTGGACCAGGGAAACTACAATGAGCAGTTCTTC.

This sequence joins TRBV6-6 and TRBJ2-2; D might be TRBD2 (7 bases). Between the trimmed V and J ends, which lost 5 bases and 11 bases, there was a span of 15 bases. CDR3 length: 13 amino acids. Germline loops: CDR1 MNHNY, CDR2 SVGAGI (reference sequence). CDR3 coding DNA: TGTGCCAGCAGTAGAGGGGGGGCAATTGAGCTGTTTTTT. Protein sequence: CASSRGGAIELFF.

The chain couples TRBV2 to TRBJ1-1, with TRBD1 matching 9 bases. The CDR3 runs 15 residues. Losses at the gene ends were 10 bases for V and 1 base for J; bases not matched to a gene: 10. CDR1 is SNHLY and CDR2 is FYNNEI in the germline V gene. The CDR3 DNA is TGTGCCAAACCGGGACAGGGTCTTCGGAACACTGAAGCTTTCTTT. This translates into CAKPGQGLRNTEAFF.